This entry lists 32 T cell receptor beta chains sequenced from one sample in a study of identical twins. TCRdb used MiXCR to reprocess the 5' RACE reads, holding one entry per CDR3 protein. The data contain 250,000 to 350,000 distinct CDR3 sequences, roughly 8.6% of them singletons. These data also formed part of another study, on yellow fever vaccine responses in identical twins.

The sequencing input was CD8+ T cells sorted from blood. Receptors were obtained from a woman under 30 in good health.

This clonotype showed up just a few times. The chain carries TRBV14 and TRBJ1-1; TRBD1 matches at 7 bases. CDR1 and CDR2 (germline): SGHDN, FVKESK. The CDR3 consists of 13 residues. J was trimmed by 5 bases and V by 3 bases; bases with no gene match: 3. Here the CDR3 reads CASSHPGGTEAFF. For the CDR3, the DNA is TGTGCCAGCAGCCATCCAGGGGGAACTGAAGCTTTCTTT.

The table lists this clonotype with a few counts. The V gene is TRBV10-2, the J gene TRBJ2-5; D is unresolved. The CDR3 is 13 amino acids. Germline V gives CDR1 WSHSY, CDR2 SAAADI. Trimming stripped 1 base from V and 5 bases from J, with 8 bases between. The CDR3 reads CASSEFPGETQYF. CDR3 bases: TGCGCCAGCAGTGAGTTCCCCGGGGAGACCCAGTACTTC.

In this sample, this clonotype turned up a few times. The J gene is TRBJ2-7, the V gene TRBV30, with a tentative D call TRBD2 (5 bases). This CDR3 is 12 amino acids long. Trimming pared 4 bases from V and 0 bases from J, leaving 7 bases between. The germline gives CDR1 GTSNPN, CDR2 SVGIG (reference sequence). The CDR3 region has the DNA TGTGCCTGGAACCGGGACTCCTACGAGCAGTACTTC. Translated, it gives CAWNRDSYEQYF.

This clonotype appeared a few times. The rearrangement links TRBV28 to TRBJ2-7; 11 bases line up with TRBD2. Trimming took 4 bases from V and 6 from J; bases not matched to a gene: 11. The V gene's germline CDR1 is MDHEN and CDR2 SYDVKM. The CDR3 contains 16 residues. In DNA form, the CDR3 reads TGTGCCAGCAGTTCTCCTACTATAGCGGGAGGGAGCGAGCAGTACTTC. Translated, it gives CASSSPTIAGGSEQYF.

This clonotype was seen repeatedly, ten times or more. The J gene is TRBJ1-2, the V gene TRBV10-3; tentative D call: TRBD1 (6 bases). The V and J ends lost 6 bases and 1 base respectively, with 9 bases between them. This CDR3 is 13 amino acids long. Germline CDR1 and CDR2: ENHRY and SYGVKD. The DNA of the CDR3 is TGTGCCATCAGCGACAGGATTAACTATGGCTACACCTTC. This gives the protein CAISDRINYGYTF.

This clonotype was detected only a few times. The V call is TRBV24-1, the J call TRBJ2-2; D uncertain. V was cut by 7 bases and J by 1 base, with 15 bases left in between. Germline lookup yields CDR1 KGHDR and CDR2 SFDVKD. CDR3 length: 16 amino acids. The CDR3, as DNA: TGTGCCACCAGCCAATCCCTCGGCCAGAACACCGGGGAGCTGTTTTTT. Its translation is CATSQSLGQNTGELFF.

V usage is TRBV7-8 and J usage is TRBJ2-1, with 16 bases lining up with TRBD2. J lost 2 bases, V lost 4 bases, and 2 bases had no gene match. Germline-derived CDR1 and CDR2 are SGHVS and FQNEAQ. This CDR3 spans 17 amino acids. The CDR3 spells CASSSGLAGGPYNEQFF. CDR3 sequence (DNA): TGTGCCAGCAGCTCGGGACTAGCGGGGGGGCCCTACAATGAGCAGTTCTTC. Full variable domain (missing parts from reference TRBV7-8 and TRBJ2-1): GAGVSQSPRYKVAKRGQDVALRCDPISGHVSLFWYQQALGQGPEFLTYFQNEAQLDKSGLPSDRFFAERPEGSVSTLKIQRTQQEDSAVYLCASSSGLAGGPYNEQFFGPGTRLTVL.

This chain joins TRBV7-9 and TRBJ1-1; weak D call: TRBD1 (6 bases). Trimming removed 5 bases from V and 3 bases from J, with 13 bases in between. CDR3 size: 14 residues. CDR1 SEHNR and CDR2 FQNEAQ come from the germline V gene (reference sequence). The CDR3 sequence is CASSPTAGDTEAFF. DNA for the CDR3: TGTGCCAGCAGCCCCACCGCAGGGGACACTGAAGCTTTCTTT.

This clonotype was observed at least ten times. This chain connects TRBV29-1 to TRBJ1-2; the D gene is possibly TRBD1 (5 bases). Trimming removed 3 bases from V and 5 bases from J, with 10 bases in between. Germline assignment: CDR1 SQVTM and CDR2 ANQGSEA. CDR3 size: 12 residues. The CDR3 bases are TGCAGCGTTGATGAGGGGTGGTATGGCTACACCTTC. Protein: CSVDEGWYGYTF.

Comment on this clonotype: A much larger clone differs by one base, so this may be a read error. Written as DNA, the CDR3 is TGTGCCAGCAGCTTAGGCGGACTAGCGGGAGCCAATGGGCAGTTCTTC. This translates into CASSLGGLAGANGQFF. The rearrangement uses TRBV13 and TRBJ2-1, with TRBD2 identical over 13 bases. CDR1 is PRHDT, CDR2 FYEKMQ, per germline (reference sequence). The CDR3 spans 16 residues.

This clonotype was recorded a few times. The genes are TRBV20-1 and TRBJ1-2; no clear D gene. Germline-derived CDR1 and CDR2 are DFQATT and SNEGSKA (reference sequence). The CDR3 totals 11 residues. The V gene lost 7 bases and the J gene lost 6 bases, with 12 bases spanning the gap. The CDR3 bases are TGCAGTGTGCTCGGGGTAGATGGCTACACCTTC. Its translation: CSVLGVDGYTF.

This clonotype was seen repeatedly, ten times or more. This chain links TRBV10-3 with TRBJ2-7, with D maybe TRBD2 (6 bases). Deletions cut 10 bases from V and 0 bases from J, with 16 bases between. The V gene's germline CDR1 is ENHRY and CDR2 SYGVKD. There are 14 residues in the CDR3. For the CDR3, the DNA is TGTGCCACCATCGGTGAGGAGGGCTCCTACGAGCAGTACTTC. Translation: CATIGEEGSYEQYF.

Ten or more counts support this clonotype. The rearrangement links TRBV10-3 to TRBJ2-3, with TRBD2 matching over 9 bases. CDR1 is ENHRY, CDR2 SYGVKD, per germline. The CDR3 contains 15 residues. Unmatched junction bases numbered 5, after V lost 5 bases and J lost 2 bases. The CDR3 nucleotides read TGTGCCATCAGTTATAGCGGGAGCCCCACAGATACGCAGTATTTT. This codes for CAISYSGSPTDTQYF.

Many counts were recorded for this clonotype. This chain joins TRBV27 and TRBJ1-5, with D maybe TRBD1 (5 bases). V was pared by 2 bases and J by 6 bases, with 11 bases between. Germline V gene lookup returns CDR1 MNHEY and CDR2 SMNVEV (reference sequence). This CDR3 has 14 amino acids. The CDR3 protein is CASSLIPGGQPQHF. The CDR3, as DNA: TGTGCCAGCAGTTTAATACCGGGGGGTCAGCCCCAGCATTTT.

This chain uses TRBV29-1 with TRBJ1-1, with a weak D call TRBD1 (6 bases). CDR3 length equals 13 residues. The germline CDR1 and CDR2 sequences are SQVTM and ANQGSEA. Between the trimmed V and J ends, which lost 7 bases and 0 bases, there was a span of 12 bases. CDR3 amino acids: CSANRDMNTEAFF. CDR3 in DNA: TGCAGCGCTAACAGGGACATGAACACTGAAGCTTTCTTT.

The chain combines TRBV19 with TRBJ2-2; 10 positions agree with TRBD2. The J segment lost 6 bases and the V segment lost 8 bases, leaving 0 bases of the junction unmatched. Germline V gene lookup returns CDR1 LNHDA and CDR2 SQIVND (reference sequence). The CDR3 is 12 amino acids. CDR3 loop: CASGLAAGELFF. CDR3 bases: TGTGCCAGTGGACTAGCGGCCGGGGAGCTGTTTTTT.

Many counts were recorded for this clonotype. The rearrangement uses TRBV2 and TRBJ2-7; D is possibly TRBD2 (6 bases). The CDR3 totals 14 residues. CDR1 SNHLY and CDR2 FYNNEI come from the germline V gene. V lost 8 bases, J lost 1 base, and 15 bases lay in between. CDR3 sequence: CASGYPSASYEQYF. DNA of the CDR3: TGTGCCAGCGGATACCCTAGCGCGTCCTACGAGCAGTACTTC.

This clonotype has more than one count but fewer than ten. The V call is TRBV5-6, the J call TRBJ2-2; 11 bases align to TRBD2. The germline V gene encodes CDR1 SGHDT and CDR2 YYEEEE. This CDR3 is built from 18 residues. V shed 0 bases, J shed 5 bases, and the junction held 9 bases outside the gene matches. The CDR3 is CASSLESSGGPLTGELFF. CDR3 DNA: TGTGCCAGCAGCTTGGAATCTAGCGGGGGGCCCTTAACCGGGGAGCTGTTTTTT.

This clonotype was picked up many times. The chain uses TRBV3-1 and TRBJ1-2; unclear D gene. The CDR3 has 15 residues. Germline V CDR1 and CDR2: LGHDT, YNNKEL (reference sequence). Trimming cost V 5 bases and J 4 bases, with 17 bases left between them. The CDR3 sequence is CASSIRRYSRYGYTF. The CDR3 region has the DNA TGTGCCAGCAGCATCCGAAGATACAGTCGCTATGGCTACACCTTC.

The chain uses TRBV4-3 and TRBJ2-4; D ambiguous. The germline V gene encodes CDR1 LGHNA and CDR2 YSLEER. The CDR3 loop spans 15 amino acids. V lost 2 bases and J 8 bases, leaving 16 bases between the germline ends. The DNA for the CDR3 is TGCGCCAGCAGCCAATCGCCCGGGCCAGAGCACATTCAGTACTTC. Translating it yields CASSQSPGPEHIQYF.

V usage is TRBV13 and J usage is TRBJ2-7; the match to TRBD2 covers 12 bases. Trimming took 4 bases from V and 2 from J; bases not matched to a gene: 9. Germline values: CDR1 PRHDT, CDR2 FYEKMQ (reference sequence). The CDR3 spans 17 residues. CDR3 sequence reads: CASSSQLAGGSTYEQYF. CDR3 nucleotide sequence: TGTGCCAGCAGCTCCCAACTAGCGGGAGGTTCTACCTACGAGCAGTACTTC.

This clonotype was detected a few times. This rearrangement joins TRBV7-2 to TRBJ1-6; 7 bases agree with TRBD1. Germline lookup yields CDR1 SGHTA and CDR2 FQGNSA. The CDR3 extends over 14 amino acids. With V trimmed by 4 bases and J by 7 bases, 4 bases remained unmatched. The CDR3 reads CASSSSTGNSPLHF. The DNA for the CDR3 is TGTGCCAGCAGCTCTTCGACAGGGAATTCACCCCTCCACTTT.

Only a few counts were recorded for this clonotype. The rearrangement links TRBV11-2 to TRBJ2-7; TRBD1 matches 9 bases. The CDR3 extends over 17 amino acids. Losses at the gene ends were 6 bases for V and 1 base for J; bases not matched to a gene: 13. The germline V gene has CDR1 SGHAT and CDR2 FQNNGV. The CDR3 DNA is TGTGCCAGCAGTTACCCTTCCTCCGGACAGGGGTCCTACGAGCAGTACTTC. Encoded protein: CASSYPSSGQGSYEQYF.

V gene TRBV4-1 combines with J gene TRBJ1-6; unclear D gene. Germline V gene data show CDR1 as MGHRA and CDR2 as YSYEKL. Trimming cost V 0 bases and J 6 bases, with 9 bases left between them. The CDR3 spans 15 residues. DNA for the CDR3: TGCGCCAGCAGCCAAGATGTGGGTATTAATTCACCCCTCCACTTT. Translated, it gives CASSQDVGINSPLHF.

This clonotype was seen more than once but under ten times. The chain couples TRBV7-6 to TRBJ2-5, with TRBD1 as a possible D gene (5 bases). The germline CDR1 and CDR2 sequences are SGHVS and FNYEAQ. The V gene lost 2 bases and the J gene lost 0 bases, with 7 bases spanning the gap. This CDR3 region has 14 residues. The CDR3 sequence is CASSLLDNQETQYF. The CDR3 DNA sequence: TGTGCCAGCAGCTTACTGGACAACCAAGAGACCCAGTACTTC. Full variable domain (outside the CDR3, taken from reference TRBV7-6 and TRBJ2-5): GAGVSQSPRYKVTKRGQDVALRCDPISGHVSLYWYRQALGQGPEFLTYFNYEAQQDKSGLPNDRFSAERPEGSISTLTIQRTEQRDSAMYRCASSLLDNQETQYFGPGTRLLVL.

This chain joins TRBV12-3 or TRBV12-4 and TRBJ1-2; D is possibly TRBD1 (5 bases). Trimming took 7 bases from V and 5 from J, leaving 14 bases between them. This CDR3 is built from 13 residues. This CDR3 reads CASTVGGGYGYTF. CDR3 coding DNA: TGTGCCAGCACAGTCGGGGGTGGGTATGGCTACACCTTC.

The chain recombines TRBV10-3 with TRBJ2-3, with 11 bases identical to TRBD2. The CDR3 sequence is 18 residues long. With 6 bases clipped from V and 3 bases from J, the junction kept 14 bases outside the gene matches. Germline CDR1 is ENHRY and CDR2 is SYGVKD. The CDR3 region is CAISRLAGPFSTTDTQYF. CDR3 DNA sequence: TGTGCCATCAGCCGACTAGCGGGACCCTTCTCGACTACAGATACGCAGTATTTT.

This clonotype came up many times. The chain has TRBV29-1 and TRBJ2-7, with D possibly being TRBD2 (6 bases). CDR3 size: 13 residues. The V gene lost 4 bases and the J gene lost 2 bases, with 12 bases spanning the gap. Germline CDR1 and CDR2: SQVTM and ANQGSEA. CDR3: CSVVVADTYEQYF. In DNA, the CDR3 is TGCAGCGTTGTGGTAGCGGATACCTACGAGCAGTACTTC.

Only a few counts were recorded for this clonotype. The V gene is TRBV6-5, the J gene TRBJ2-3; 9 bases map to TRBD2. The CDR3 totals 17 residues. The germline CDR1 and CDR2 sequences are MNHEY and SVGAGI. The V gene end was trimmed by 1 base and the J gene end by 4 bases; junction bases not matched to a gene: 9. CDR3: CASSYLSDGGRADTQYF. In DNA form, the CDR3 reads TGTGCCAGCAGTTACTTGTCGGACGGCGGGAGGGCAGATACGCAGTATTTT.

This clonotype came up many times. This chain uses TRBV4-1 with TRBJ2-7, with TRBD2 matching over 9 bases. Trimming at V came to 1 base and at J to 3 bases, leaving 4 bases not matched to a gene. The germline gives CDR1 MGHRA, CDR2 YSYEKL. CDR3 length: 15 residues. CDR3 region: CASSQVVAGDYEQYF. As DNA, the CDR3 is TGCGCCAGCAGCCAAGTAGTAGCGGGAGACTACGAGCAGTACTTC.

This clonotype turned up a few times. The chain combines TRBV27 with TRBJ2-3, with TRBD2 matching 9 bases. V was clipped by 3 bases and J by 4 bases; unmatched bases: 11. The CDR3 runs to 17 residues. CDR1 is MNHEY, CDR2 SMNVEV, per germline (reference sequence). The CDR3 DNA is TGTGCCAGCAGTTTCCCTAATCTAGCGGGAATGGCAGATACGCAGTATTTT. Amino acid sequence: CASSFPNLAGMADTQYF.

This clonotype has only a few counts. The V gene is TRBV20-1, the J gene TRBJ2-7; 8 bases match TRBD2. This CDR3 is built from 9 residues. Germline lookup yields CDR1 DFQATT and CDR2 SNEGSKA (reference sequence). The CDR3 bases are TGCAGTGCTCTCCCCGGACTAGCTGTG. Its translation: CSALPGLAV.